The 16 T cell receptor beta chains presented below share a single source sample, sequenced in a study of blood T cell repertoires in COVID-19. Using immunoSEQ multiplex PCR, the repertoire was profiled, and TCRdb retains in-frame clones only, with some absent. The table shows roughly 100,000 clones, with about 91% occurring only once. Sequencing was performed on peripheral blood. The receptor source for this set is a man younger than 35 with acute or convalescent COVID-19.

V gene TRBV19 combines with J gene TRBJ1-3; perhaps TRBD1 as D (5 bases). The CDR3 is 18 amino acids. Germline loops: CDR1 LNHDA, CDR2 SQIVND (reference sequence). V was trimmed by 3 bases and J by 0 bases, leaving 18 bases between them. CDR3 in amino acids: CASSIGQLGVSSGNTIYF. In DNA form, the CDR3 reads TGTGCCAGTAGTATCGGACAACTCGGAGTCTCCTCTGGAAACACCATATATTTT.

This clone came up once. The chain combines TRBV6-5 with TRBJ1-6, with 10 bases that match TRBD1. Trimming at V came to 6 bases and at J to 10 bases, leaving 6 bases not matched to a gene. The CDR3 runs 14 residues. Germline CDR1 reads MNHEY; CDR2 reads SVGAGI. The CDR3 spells CASRSRDRGSPLHF. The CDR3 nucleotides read TGTGCCAGCAGGTCCCGGGACAGGGGATCACCCCTCCACTTT.

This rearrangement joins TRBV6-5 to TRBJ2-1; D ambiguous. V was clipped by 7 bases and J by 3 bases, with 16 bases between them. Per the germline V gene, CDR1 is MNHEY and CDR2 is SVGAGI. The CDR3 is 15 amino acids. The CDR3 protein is CASTPERRIYNEQFF. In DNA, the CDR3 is TGTGCCAGCACCCCAGAGAGGCGGATCTACAATGAGCAGTTCTTC.

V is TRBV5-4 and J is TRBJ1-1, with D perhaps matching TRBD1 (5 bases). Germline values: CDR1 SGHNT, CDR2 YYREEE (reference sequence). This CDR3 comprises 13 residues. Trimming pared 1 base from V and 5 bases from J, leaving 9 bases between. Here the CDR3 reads CASSLWGDTEAFF. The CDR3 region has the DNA TGTGCCAGCAGCTTGTGGGGGGATACTGAAGCTTTCTTT.

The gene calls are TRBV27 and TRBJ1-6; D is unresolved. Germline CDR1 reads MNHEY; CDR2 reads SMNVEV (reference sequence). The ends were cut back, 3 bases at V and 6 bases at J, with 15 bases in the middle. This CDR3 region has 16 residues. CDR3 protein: CASSLLLGSGNSPLHF. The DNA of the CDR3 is TGTGCCAGCAGTTTGTTACTAGGGTCCGGTAATTCACCCCTCCACTTT.

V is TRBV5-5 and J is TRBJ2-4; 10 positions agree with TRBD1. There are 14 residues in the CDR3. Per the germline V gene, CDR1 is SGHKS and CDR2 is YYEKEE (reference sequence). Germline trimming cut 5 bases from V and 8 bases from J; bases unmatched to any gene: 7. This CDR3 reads CASRDRQGADIQYF. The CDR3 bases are TGTGCCAGCAGAGATAGACAGGGGGCTGACATTCAGTACTTC.

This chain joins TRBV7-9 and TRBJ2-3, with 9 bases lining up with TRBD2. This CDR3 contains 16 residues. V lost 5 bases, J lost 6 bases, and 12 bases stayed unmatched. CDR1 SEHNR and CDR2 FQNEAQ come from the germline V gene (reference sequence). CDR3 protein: CASSLLRASGADTQYF. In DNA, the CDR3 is TGTGCCAGCAGCCTCCTAAGGGCTAGCGGGGCGGATACGCAGTATTTT.

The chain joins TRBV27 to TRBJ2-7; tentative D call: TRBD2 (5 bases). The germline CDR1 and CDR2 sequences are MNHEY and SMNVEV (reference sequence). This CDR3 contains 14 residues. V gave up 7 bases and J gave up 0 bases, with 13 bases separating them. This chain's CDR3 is CASMGTRSSYEQYF. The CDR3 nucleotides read TGTGCCAGCATGGGAACTAGGAGCTCCTACGAGCAGTACTTC.

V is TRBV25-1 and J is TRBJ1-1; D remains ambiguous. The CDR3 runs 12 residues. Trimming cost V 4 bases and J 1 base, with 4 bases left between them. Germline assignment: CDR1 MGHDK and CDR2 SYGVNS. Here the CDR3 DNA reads TGTGCCAGCAGTGCATGGAACACTGAAGCTTTCTTT. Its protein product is CASSAWNTEAFF.

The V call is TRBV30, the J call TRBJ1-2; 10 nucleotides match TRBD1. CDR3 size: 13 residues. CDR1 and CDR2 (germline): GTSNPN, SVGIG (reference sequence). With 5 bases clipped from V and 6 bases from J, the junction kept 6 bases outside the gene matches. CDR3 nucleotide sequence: TGTGCCTGGGAAGCCGGGACAGGGGATGGCTACACCTTC. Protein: CAWEAGTGDGYTF.

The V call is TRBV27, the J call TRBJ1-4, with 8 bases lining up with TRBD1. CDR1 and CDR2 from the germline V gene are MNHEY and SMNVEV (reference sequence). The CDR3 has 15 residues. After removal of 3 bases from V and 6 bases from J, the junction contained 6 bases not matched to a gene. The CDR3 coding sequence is TGTGCCAGCAGTTTCAGGGGGCCCCAGGATGAAAAACTGTTTTTT. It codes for CASSFRGPQDEKLFF.

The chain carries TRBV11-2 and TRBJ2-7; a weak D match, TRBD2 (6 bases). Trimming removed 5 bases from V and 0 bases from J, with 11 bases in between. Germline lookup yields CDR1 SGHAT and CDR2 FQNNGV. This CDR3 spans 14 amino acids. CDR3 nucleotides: TGTGCCAGCAGCCCCGGGAGAGCCTCCTACGAGCAGTACTTC. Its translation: CASSPGRASYEQYF.

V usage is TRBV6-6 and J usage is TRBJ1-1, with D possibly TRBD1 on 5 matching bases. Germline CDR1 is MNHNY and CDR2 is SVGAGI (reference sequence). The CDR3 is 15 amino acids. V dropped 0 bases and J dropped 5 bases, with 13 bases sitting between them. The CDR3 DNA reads TGTGCCAGCAGTTACTCCAGGGTAGAGAATACTGAAGCTTTCTTT. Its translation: CASSYSRVENTEAFF.

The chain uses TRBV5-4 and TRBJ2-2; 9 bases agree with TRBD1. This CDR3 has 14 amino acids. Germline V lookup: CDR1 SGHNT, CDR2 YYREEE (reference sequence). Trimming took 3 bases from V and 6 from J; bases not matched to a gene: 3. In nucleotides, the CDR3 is TGTGCCAGCAGCTCAAGACAGGGGGCCGGGGAGCTGTTTTTT. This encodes CASSSRQGAGELFF. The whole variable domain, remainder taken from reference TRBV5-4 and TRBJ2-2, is ETGVTQSPTHLIKTRGQQVTLRCSSQSGHNTVSWYQQALGQGPQFIFQYYREEENGRGNFPPRFSGLQFPNYSSELNVNALELDDSALYLCASSSRQGAGELFFGEGSRLTVL.

As DNA, the CDR3 is TGTGCCAGTAGGCCCCGGACTAGCGGGATTCTAGAAAACATTCAGTACTTC. Translating gives CASRPRTSGILENIQYF. The chain has TRBV19 and TRBJ2-4, with 12 bases matching TRBD2. Germline CDR1 LNHDA, CDR2 SQIVND (reference sequence). The V segment lost 6 bases and the J segment 5 bases; nucleotides outside the gene matches: 11. The CDR3 contains 17 residues.

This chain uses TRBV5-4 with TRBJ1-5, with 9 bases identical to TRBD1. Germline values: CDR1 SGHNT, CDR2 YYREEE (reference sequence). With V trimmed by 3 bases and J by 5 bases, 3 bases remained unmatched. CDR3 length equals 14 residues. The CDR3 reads CASSSDRGDQPQHF. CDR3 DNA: TGTGCCAGCAGCTCAGACAGGGGGGATCAGCCCCAGCATTTT.